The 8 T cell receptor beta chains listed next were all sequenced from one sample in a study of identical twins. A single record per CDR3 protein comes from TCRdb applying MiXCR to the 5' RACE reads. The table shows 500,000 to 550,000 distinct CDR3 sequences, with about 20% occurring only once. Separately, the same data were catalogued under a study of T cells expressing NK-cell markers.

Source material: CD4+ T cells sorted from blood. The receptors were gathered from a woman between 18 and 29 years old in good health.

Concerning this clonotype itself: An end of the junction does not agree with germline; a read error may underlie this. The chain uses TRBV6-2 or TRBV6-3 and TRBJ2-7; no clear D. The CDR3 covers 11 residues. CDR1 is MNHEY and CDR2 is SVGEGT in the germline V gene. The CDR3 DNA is TGTGCCAGCTGTTACTTCGGCGAGCAGTACTTC. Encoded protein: CASCYFGEQYF.

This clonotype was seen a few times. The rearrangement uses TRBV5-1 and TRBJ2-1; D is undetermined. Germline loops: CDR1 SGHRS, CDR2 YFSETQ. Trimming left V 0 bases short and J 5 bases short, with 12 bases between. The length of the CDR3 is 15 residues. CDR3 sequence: CASSLALGNHNEQFF. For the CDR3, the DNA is TGCGCCAGCAGCTTGGCTCTAGGGAACCACAATGAGCAGTTCTTC.

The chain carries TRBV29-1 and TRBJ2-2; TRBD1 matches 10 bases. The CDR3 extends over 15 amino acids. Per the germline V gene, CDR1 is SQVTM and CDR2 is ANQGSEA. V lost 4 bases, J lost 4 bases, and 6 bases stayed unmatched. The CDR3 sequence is CSVGVGTGVTGELFF. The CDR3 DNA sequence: TGCAGCGTTGGGGTAGGGACAGGGGTCACCGGGGAGCTGTTTTTT.

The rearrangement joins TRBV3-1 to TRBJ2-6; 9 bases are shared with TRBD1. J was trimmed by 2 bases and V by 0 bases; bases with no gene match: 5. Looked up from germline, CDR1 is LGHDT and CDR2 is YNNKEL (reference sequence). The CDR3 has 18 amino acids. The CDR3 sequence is CASSQEGTGSPGANVLTF. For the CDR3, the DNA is TGTGCCAGCAGCCAAGAAGGGACAGGGTCTCCTGGGGCCAACGTCCTGACTTTC.

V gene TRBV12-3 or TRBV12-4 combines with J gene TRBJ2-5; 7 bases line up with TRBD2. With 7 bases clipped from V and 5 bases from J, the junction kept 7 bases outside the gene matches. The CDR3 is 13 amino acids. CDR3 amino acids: CASIGVGGETQYF. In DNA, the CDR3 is TGTGCCAGCATAGGCGTGGGAGGGGAGACCCAGTACTTC.

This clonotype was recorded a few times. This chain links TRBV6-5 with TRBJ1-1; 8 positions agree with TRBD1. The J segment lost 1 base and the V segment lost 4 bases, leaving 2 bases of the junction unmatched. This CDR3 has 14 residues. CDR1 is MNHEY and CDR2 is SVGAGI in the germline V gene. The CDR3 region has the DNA TGTGCCAGCAGTTGGACAGGGCAGAACACTGAAGCTTTCTTT. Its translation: CASSWTGQNTEAFF.

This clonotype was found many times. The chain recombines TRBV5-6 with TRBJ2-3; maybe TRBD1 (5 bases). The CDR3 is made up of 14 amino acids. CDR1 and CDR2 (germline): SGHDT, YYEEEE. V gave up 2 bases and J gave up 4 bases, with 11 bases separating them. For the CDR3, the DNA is TGTGCCAGCAGCTTCGACAGTTTTGCAGATACGCAGTATTTT. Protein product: CASSFDSFADTQYF.

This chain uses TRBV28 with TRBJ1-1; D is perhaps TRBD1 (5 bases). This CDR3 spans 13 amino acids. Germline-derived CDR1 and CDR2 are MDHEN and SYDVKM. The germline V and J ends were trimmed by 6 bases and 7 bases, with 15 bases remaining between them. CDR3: CASRRDLGDEAFF. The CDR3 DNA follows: TGTGCCAGCAGGCGGGATCTGGGGGATGAAGCTTTCTTT.